These 30 T cell receptor beta chains originate from one sample sequenced in a study of T cell changes during pregnancy in multiple sclerosis. Repertoires were generated with immunoSEQ multiplex PCR, while TCRdb's copy carries only in-frame clones and drops some. The sample consists of 65,000 to 85,000 clones, roughly 94% of them appearing once. The sequencing here drew on peripheral blood, taken after pregnancy. These receptors all stem from a female donor with multiple sclerosis, enrolled in a pregnancy study.

This clone occurred once. The chain carries TRBV2 and TRBJ2-5; no clear D gene. The V and J ends lost 7 bases and 7 bases respectively, with 10 bases between them. This CDR3 has 11 amino acids. The germline V gene has CDR1 SNHLY and CDR2 FYNNEI. The CDR3 nucleotides are TGTGCCAGCAAGTATACGGGGACCCAGTACTTC. Amino acids: CASKYTGTQYF.

The chain combines TRBV7-9 with TRBJ2-7; the match to TRBD2 covers 7 bases. V was clipped by 3 bases and J by 12 bases; unmatched bases: 8. Germline assignment: CDR1 SEHNR and CDR2 FQNEAQ (reference sequence). CDR3 length: 12 residues. The CDR3 DNA follows: TGTGCCAGCAGCTTGTATCCGGGAGGAAGGTACTTC. Protein: CASSLYPGGRYF.

The chain's CDR3 is CASSTSGADTQYF. As DNA, the CDR3 is TGTGCCAGCAGCACTAGCGGGGCAGATACGCAGTATTTT. V is TRBV5-4 and J is TRBJ2-3; 10 nucleotides agree with TRBD2. V was pared by 4 bases and J by 4 bases, with 0 bases of the junction left unmatched. Germline V gives CDR1 SGHNT, CDR2 YYREEE (reference sequence). The length of the CDR3 is 13 residues.

V is TRBV19 and J is TRBJ1-5; 8 positions match TRBD1. The CDR3 is 14 amino acids. With V trimmed by 10 bases and J by 1 base, 6 bases remained unmatched. Looked up from germline, CDR1 is LNHDA and CDR2 is SQIVND (reference sequence). CDR3 DNA sequence: TGTGCCACCAGGGGGCGGGTGAGCAATCAGCCCCAGCATTTT. Translation: CATRGRVSNQPQHF.

The chain links TRBV5-4 to TRBJ2-3; 8 nucleotides align to TRBD2. The trim removed 3 bases at V and 1 base at J, leaving 4 bases unmatched. CDR1 SGHNT and CDR2 YYREEE come from the germline V gene (reference sequence). The CDR3 is 15 residues long. CDR3 DNA: TGTGCCAGCAGCTCCTCAGCGGGGGGCACAGATACGCAGTATTTT. Translating gives CASSSSAGGTDTQYF.

This chain links TRBV12-1 with TRBJ2-1; the table's D gene call, TRBD2, was not cross checked with the DNA. TRBV12-1 is flagged as a pseudogene. The CDR3 contains 15 residues. CDR3 loop: CASSGAGTSANEQFF. The CDR3 nucleotides read TGTGCCAGCAGCGGGGCCGGGACTAGCGCCAATGAGCAGTTCTTC.

This clone was counted once. CDR3 residues: CASLSRTSGDTQYF. DNA for the CDR3: TGTGCCAGCCTCTCTCGGACTAGCGGAGATACGCAGTATTTT. This sequence joins TRBV5-4 and TRBJ2-3, with TRBD2 identical over 10 bases. The germline gives CDR1 SGHNT, CDR2 YYREEE (reference sequence). This CDR3 has 14 residues. V trimming: 7 bases; J trimming: 5 bases; junction bases outside the gene matches: 7.

This rearrangement joins TRBV30 to TRBJ2-3; 8 bases are a match to TRBD2. With V trimmed by 1 base and J by 4 bases, 4 bases remained unmatched. CDR1 and CDR2 (germline): GTSNPN, SVGIG (reference sequence). This CDR3 has 14 amino acids. This CDR3 reads CAWSDGRVADTQYF. The CDR3 region has the DNA TGTGCCTGGAGTGACGGGAGGGTGGCAGATACGCAGTATTTT.

The J gene is TRBJ2-5, the V gene TRBV5-1; D perhaps matches TRBD2 (5 bases). Germline V gives CDR1 SGHRS, CDR2 YFSETQ. The CDR3 totals 15 residues. The V end lost 0 bases, the J end lost 5 bases, and 14 bases lay between the germline ends. This CDR3 is CASSLEARPGETQYF. The CDR3 DNA follows: TGCGCCAGCAGCTTGGAGGCGCGCCCGGGGGAGACCCAGTACTTC.

J is TRBJ2-2 and V is TRBV29-1, with TRBD2 identical over 8 bases. V trimming: 4 bases; J trimming: 2 bases; junction bases outside the gene matches: 6. Germline V gene lookup returns CDR1 SQVTM and CDR2 ANQGSEA. The CDR3 consists of 15 residues. The CDR3: CSVGVTSDNTGELFF. In DNA, the CDR3 is TGCAGCGTTGGTGTGACTAGCGACAACACCGGGGAGCTGTTTTTT.

The genes are TRBV28 and TRBJ2-7; D not certain. Trimming cost V 5 bases and J 4 bases, with 21 bases left between them. This CDR3 is built from 16 residues. CDR1 and CDR2 from the germline V gene are MDHEN and SYDVKM. The CDR3 DNA reads TGTGCCAGCAGTCCCCTAGTCGTGGGTTGGATATACGAGCAGTACTTC. Its translation: CASSPLVVGWIYEQYF. Full variable domain (rest looked up from reference TRBV28 and TRBJ2-7): DVKVTQSSRYLVKRTGEKVFLECVQDMDHENMFWYRQDPGLGLRLIYFSYDVKMKEKGDIPEGYSVSREKKERFSLILESASTNQTSMYLCASSPLVVGWIYEQYFGPGTRLTVT.

This chain's CDR3 is CAWSDRRGRAFF. CDR3 DNA: TGTGCCTGGAGTGACCGCAGGGGACGAGCTTTCTTT. The rearrangement joins TRBV30 to TRBJ1-1; D perhaps matches TRBD1 (6 bases). Germline V gives CDR1 GTSNPN, CDR2 SVGIG (reference sequence). V lost 1 base and J lost 10, with 13 bases in between. The CDR3 loop spans 12 amino acids.

The rearrangement links TRBV28 to TRBJ1-4; 8 bases match TRBD1. Germline lookup yields CDR1 MDHEN and CDR2 SYDVKM. The V gene end was trimmed by 8 bases and the J gene end by 7 bases; junction bases not matched to a gene: 9. CDR3 length equals 14 residues. This CDR3 is CASGEDRGGEKLFF. CDR3 sequence (DNA): TGTGCCAGCGGGGAAGACAGGGGAGGTGAAAAACTGTTTTTT.

The chain joins TRBV28 to TRBJ1-2, with D hard to call. The CDR3 spans 15 residues. The germline gives CDR1 MDHEN, CDR2 SYDVKM. The V end was cut by 4 bases, the J end by 10 bases, with 22 bases between. CDR3: CASSSRIELVLDYTF. CDR3 DNA: TGTGCCAGCAGTTCCCGTATAGAGTTGGTCCTTGACTACACCTTC.

CDR3 sequence: CASSQGARGAGELFF. CDR3 sequence (DNA): TGCGCCAGCAGCCAAGGCGCCAGGGGAGCCGGGGAGCTGTTTTTT. J is TRBJ2-2 and V is TRBV4-3; TRBD1 might be the D (6 bases). V dropped 1 base and J dropped 6 bases, with 12 bases sitting between them. This CDR3 is 15 amino acids long. The germline gives CDR1 LGHNA, CDR2 YSLEER.

The chain couples TRBV27 to TRBJ2-7; D is ambiguous. Trimming left V 2 bases short and J 1 base short, with 6 bases between. The CDR3 loop spans 13 amino acids. From germline, CDR1 is MNHEY and CDR2 SMNVEV (reference sequence). This CDR3 is CASSLKRSYEQYF. Written as DNA, the CDR3 is TGTGCCAGCAGTTTAAAGCGTTCCTACGAGCAGTACTTC.

The V and J genes are TRBV5-8 and TRBJ2-7; D may be TRBD1 (5 bases). CDR3 length: 16 residues. Germline assignment: CDR1 SGHTS and CDR2 YDEGEE. V lost 3 bases and J lost 3, with 19 bases in between. CDR3 sequence reads: CASSWKTAGRDYEQYF. Here the CDR3 DNA reads TGTGCCAGCAGCTGGAAGACAGCCGGACGCGACTACGAGCAGTACTTC.

This CDR3 is CASSLTYSGANVLTF. CDR3 bases: TGTGCCAGCAGCTTAACATACTCTGGGGCCAACGTCCTGACTTTC. This chain uses TRBV7-3 with TRBJ2-6, with D hard to call. Germline values: CDR1 SGHTA, CDR2 FQGTGA. CDR3 length equals 15 residues. With 0 bases removed from V and 0 bases from J, the gap between germline ends came to 3 bases.

This clone showed up just once. V usage is TRBV7-2 and J usage is TRBJ1-2, with 12 bases lining up with TRBD1. CDR1 SGHTA and CDR2 FQGNSA come from the germline V gene. The junction had 9 bases not matched to a gene; V was cut back by 5 bases and J by 5 bases. This CDR3 is 16 amino acids long. CDR3 residues: CASSERSGQGAYGYTF. As DNA, the CDR3 is TGTGCCAGCAGCGAAAGATCGGGACAGGGGGCTTATGGCTACACCTTC.

V usage is TRBV4-2 and J usage is TRBJ2-1; D may be TRBD2 (6 bases). Germline lookup yields CDR1 LGHNA and CDR2 YNFKEQ. Trimming left V 4 bases short and J 7 bases short, with 17 bases between. The CDR3 length is 15 residues. The CDR3 sequence is CASSLGTPPGNEQFF. CDR3 coding DNA: TGTGCCAGCAGCCTCGGGACTCCGCCGGGTAATGAGCAGTTCTTC.

The rearrangement uses TRBV11-2 and TRBJ2-7; D call uncertain. Trimming pared 5 bases from V and 4 bases from J, leaving 12 bases between. From germline, CDR1 is SGHAT and CDR2 FQNNGV. The length of the CDR3 is 13 residues. The chain's CDR3 is CASSTSRRYEQYF. DNA of the CDR3: TGTGCCAGCAGCACTTCGCGGCGGTACGAGCAGTACTTC.

This clone appeared once. CDR3 nucleotides: TGTGCCAGCAGCTCGGCTAGCGGGACCTACAATGAGCAGTTCTTC. It yields the protein CASSSASGTYNEQFF. The chain joins TRBV5-4 to TRBJ2-1; 9 bases map to TRBD2. CDR1 is SGHNT and CDR2 is YYREEE in the germline V gene (reference sequence). The junction had 3 bases not matched to a gene; V was cut back by 3 bases and J by 2 bases. This CDR3 is built from 15 residues.

The genes are TRBV5-6 and TRBJ1-1; D perhaps matches TRBD1 (6 bases). The CDR3 consists of 13 residues. V lost 2 bases to trimming and J lost 4 bases, with 9 bases between them. Looked up from germline, CDR1 is SGHDT and CDR2 is YYEEEE. DNA of the CDR3: TGTGCCAGCAGCTTCGGGGGGCCCACTGAAGCTTTCTTT. Translation: CASSFGGPTEAFF.

This chain uses TRBV7-9 with TRBJ2-1, with 11 bases lining up with TRBD2. CDR1 and CDR2 from the germline V gene are SEHNR and FQNEAQ (reference sequence). J was trimmed by 6 bases and V by 5 bases; bases with no gene match: 9. The CDR3 is 16 residues long. CDR3 region: CASSPLLAGVANEQFF. In DNA, the CDR3 is TGTGCCAGCAGCCCCTTACTAGCGGGAGTAGCCAATGAGCAGTTCTTC.

V gene TRBV7-2 combines with J gene TRBJ2-7, with D perhaps matching TRBD2 (5 bases). V lost 5 bases and J lost 5, with 10 bases in between. Germline CDR1 is SGHTA and CDR2 is FQGNSA. The CDR3 covers 12 residues. CDR3 bases: TGTGCCAGCAGCCCCTTTAGCGACGAGCAGTACTTC. This codes for CASSPFSDEQYF.

Here the CDR3 reads CASSVQGTGNTIYF. In DNA form, the CDR3 reads TGTGCCAGCTCCGTTCAGGGAACTGGAAACACCATATATTTT. This chain connects TRBV18 to TRBJ1-3, with D possibly matching TRBD1 (5 bases). The length of the CDR3 is 14 residues. V lost 6 bases and J 2 bases, leaving 11 bases between the germline ends. Germline assignment: CDR1 KGHSH and CDR2 LQKENI.

This chain uses TRBV12-5 with TRBJ1-2; D perhaps matches TRBD1 (6 bases). This CDR3 has 14 amino acids. From germline, CDR1 is LGHNT and CDR2 FRNRAP. The chain's CDR3 is CVKGHQVIDYGYTF. CDR3 in DNA: TGTGTCAAGGGACATCAAGTAATCGACTATGGCTACACCTTC.

This chain connects TRBV4-1 to TRBJ2-7; 7 nucleotides line up with TRBD1. This CDR3 has 15 amino acids. The J segment lost 2 bases and the V segment lost 1 base, leaving 5 bases of the junction unmatched. Germline V gives CDR1 MGHRA, CDR2 YSYEKL. The CDR3 region is CASSQVPDRTYEQYF. The DNA for the CDR3 is TGCGCCAGCAGCCAAGTTCCGGACAGGACCTACGAGCAGTACTTC.

The rearrangement links TRBV19 to TRBJ2-1, with 14 bases lining up with TRBD2. Trimming at V came to 8 bases and at J to 7 bases, leaving 4 bases not matched to a gene. This CDR3 has 14 residues. The germline V gene encodes CDR1 LNHDA and CDR2 SQIVND (reference sequence). As DNA, the CDR3 is TGTGCCAGTGGGACTAGCGGGAGTTGGAATGAGCAGTTCTTC. It yields the protein CASGTSGSWNEQFF.

V and J are TRBV18 and TRBJ1-1; TRBD1 matches 8 bases. Germline CDR1 and CDR2: KGHSH and LQKENI. V was pared by 3 bases and J by 1 base, with 4 bases of the junction left unmatched. The CDR3 length is 15 residues. CDR3 protein: CASSPPRGQNTEAFF. The CDR3 nucleotides are TGTGCCAGCTCACCCCCCAGGGGGCAGAACACTGAAGCTTTCTTT.